Listed below are T cell receptor beta chains from one sample, sequenced in a study of cytomegalovirus exposure and HLA in healthy donors. Clones were read by immunoSEQ multiplex PCR, and TCRdb kept only the in-frame ones, dropping some. Of about 120,000 clones listed, around 86% were seen once; the top ten hold about 2%. Sequenced input: PBMCs. These receptors came from a woman aged 18 to 35 in good health and CMV-seronegative. Each CDR3 is given with its conserved first and last residue. Fields, in order: J gene, V gene, clone size, D gene, CDR3 DNA, CDR3 protein. The D gene is left open where the match is weak. Expanded clones are given a class, and other clones once, few, many or no size at all.

TRBJ2-1 | TRBV6-5 | NA | NA | TGTGCCAGCAGTACTCACAATGAGCAGTTCTTC | CASSTHNEQFF
TRBJ2-7 | TRBV2 | NA | NA | TGTGCCAGCAGAAAAGGGGGTTCCTACGAGCAGTACTTC | CASRKGGSYEQYF
TRBJ1-2 | TRBV29-1 | NA | NA | TGCAGCGTTCCCGAGGGGGGGCTGAACTATGGCTACACCTTC | CSVPEGGLNYGYTF
TRBJ2-7 | TRBV2 | NA | TRBD1 | TGTGCCAGTTCGACAGGGGACTCCTACGAGCAGTACTTC | CASSTGDSYEQYF
TRBJ1-2 | TRBV7-8 | NA | NA | TGTGCCAGCAGCCCAGGGACTTCTCGTCGGGGCTACACCTTC | CASSPGTSRRGYTF
TRBJ2-7 | TRBV5-1 | NA | TRBD1 | TGCGCCAGCAGCCCCAGACAGGGCCGATCCTACGAGCAGTACTTC | CASSPRQGRSYEQYF
TRBJ2-1 | TRBV19 | NA | TRBD2 | TGTGCCAGTAGTATTAGCGGGGATTCCTACAATGAGCAGTTCTTC | CASSISGDSYNEQFF
TRBJ1-1 | TRBV6-1 | NA | TRBD1 | TGTGCCAGCAGTGGAGGGGGCAGGGGCGGGAACACTGAAGCTTTCTTT | CASSGGGRGGNTEAFF
TRBJ2-7 | TRBV9 | NA | NA | TGTGCCAGCAGCGTAGATCCGGAGTCCTATGAGCAGTACTTC | CASSVDPESYEQYF
TRBJ2-1 | TRBV19 | once | NA | TGTGCCAGCCACAGGACGCGCCTTGAGAAGGAGCAGTTCTTC | CASHRTRLEKEQFF
TRBJ2-7 | TRBV11-2 | NA | NA | TGTGCCAGCAGCCGAGGGTCCTACGAGCAGTACTTC | CASSRGSYEQYF
TRBJ1-2 | TRBV2 | NA | TRBD1 | TGTGCCAGCAAGGGTGGGACAGGGGAGTGGATTCCTGGCTACACCTTC | CASKGGTGEWIPGYTF
TRBJ2-7 | TRBV20-1 | NA | NA | TGCAGTGCTCTACTACTCTCCGAGCAGTACTTC | CSALLLSEQYF
TRBJ2-7 | TRBV7-2 | NA | TRBD2 | TGTGCCAGCAGCTTATTCGGCGGGAGGGGAGGAAGGGAGCAGTACTTC | CASSLFGGRGGREQYF
TRBJ2-1 | TRBV7-8 | NA | TRBD2 | TGTGCCAGCAGCCTTTTACCGGGACTAGCGACCAATGAGCAGTTCTTC | CASSLLPGLATNEQFF
TRBJ1-2 | TRBV19 | NA | TRBD1 | TGTGCCAGTAGTCCGGGACAGGGGGCAATTGTGGGCTACACCTTC | CASSPGQGAIVGYTF
TRBJ2-2 | TRBV5-8 | NA | NA | TGTGCCAGCAGCTTGGGGAGGGCCGGGGAGCTGTTTTTT | CASSLGRAGELFF
TRBJ2-7 | TRBV13 | NA | TRBD2 | TGTGCCAGCAGCCTAGGGACTAGCGGGAGTGTCTACGAGCAGTACTTC | CASSLGTSGSVYEQYF
TRBJ2-5 | TRBV4-1 | NA | NA | TGCGCCAGCAGCCAAGCCAGGGGGAGGGAGACCCAGTACTTC | CASSQARGRETQYF
TRBJ1-1 | TRBV6-1 | NA | NA | TGTGCCAGCGCTTCCCCAGGGACGGGGGACACTGAAGCTTTCTTT | CASASPGTGDTEAFF
TRBJ2-7 | TRBV11-1 | NA | NA | TGTGCCAGCAGCTTACCCGGGAGTTACGAGCAGTACTTC | CASSLPGSYEQYF
TRBJ2-2 | TRBV11-3 | NA | NA | TGTGCCAGCAGCTTATTCGGTCGGAGTGCCACCGGGGAGCTGTTTTTT | CASSLFGRSATGELFF
TRBJ2-2 | TRBV7-9 | NA | TRBD2 | TGTGCCAGCAGCCGCCGAGGGACTAGCGGGGGGACCGGGGAGCTGTTTTTT | CASSRRGTSGGTGELFF
TRBJ2-7 | TRBV2 | once | TRBD1 | TGTGCCAGCAGTCCGGAGGGGGGACAGGGGGGTGAGCAGTACTTC | CASSPEGGQGGEQYF
TRBJ2-7 | TRBV5-6 | NA | TRBD1 | TGTGCCAGCAGCTTTGGGACAGCCCTCTACGAGCAGTACTTC | CASSFGTALYEQYF
TRBJ2-7 | TRBV29-1 | NA | NA | TGCAGCGTGGCAGGGAATGACGAGCAGTACTTC | CSVAGNDEQYF
TRBJ1-1 | TRBV2 | NA | NA | TGTGCCAGCAGAACTGGAGACAACACTGAAGCTTTCTTT | CASRTGDNTEAFF
TRBJ2-5 | TRBV6-5 | NA | TRBD1 | TGTGCCAGCAGCCGCGTCGGGACAGGGTTGCAGACCCAGTACTTC | CASSRVGTGLQTQYF
TRBJ1-1 | TRBV5-1 | NA | TRBD1 | TGCGCCAGCCGACGGGACAGATCGAACACTGAAGCTTTCTTT | CASRRDRSNTEAFF
TRBJ2-5 | TRBV29-1 | NA | TRBD1 | TGCAGCGCGACTAACACCGGGACAGGGTTTTGGTACCAAGAGACCCAGTACTTC | CSATNTGTGFWYQETQYF
TRBJ2-7 | TRBV6-1 | NA | TRBD2 | TGTGCCAGCAGTGTCGCTAGCGGGAGGGTTGAGCAGTACTTC | CASSVASGRVEQYF
TRBJ1-5 | TRBV19 | NA | NA | TGTGCCAGTAATTCGGGAAGCAATCAGCCCCAGCATTTT | CASNSGSNQPQHF
TRBJ2-2 | TRBV19 | NA | TRBD1 | TGTGCCAGTATGGAGGACAGGGGTCTCTTGGGCACCGGGGAGCTGTTTTTT | CASMEDRGLLGTGELFF
TRBJ1-2 | TRBV28 | NA | TRBD1 | TGTGCCAGCAGCCAAGCAGGGGGCGGGCGGGGCTACACCTTC | CASSQAGGGRGYTF
TRBJ2-1 | TRBV4-1 | NA | TRBD2 | TGCGCCAGCAGCCAAGTCCTAGCGGGAGCCAGGAATGAGCAGTTCTTC | CASSQVLAGARNEQFF
TRBJ2-1 | TRBV5-1 | NA | TRBD1 | TGCGCCAGCAGCCTTAACCGGGGACAGGGATACAATGAGCAGTTCTTC | CASSLNRGQGYNEQFF
TRBJ2-7 | TRBV13 | NA | NA | TGTGCCAGCAGCCTCAATCCGGGATACGAGCAGTACTTC | CASSLNPGYEQYF
TRBJ2-1 | TRBV5-1 | NA | TRBD2 | TGCGCCAGCTCAAAGCCAGCGGGAGGTATCGGCAATGAGCAGTTCTTC | CASSKPAGGIGNEQFF
TRBJ2-7 | TRBV18 | NA | TRBD1 | TGTGCCAGCTCACCCCGACAGGGGGTCTACGAGCAGTACTTC | CASSPRQGVYEQYF
TRBJ2-7 | TRBV4-2 | NA | TRBD1 | TGTGCCAGCAGCCAAGACGGGACAGGAGCCTACGAGCAGTACTTC | CASSQDGTGAYEQYF
TRBJ2-2 | TRBV4-2 | NA | NA | TGTGCCAGCAGCCAAGATTCAGGGACATACACCGGGGAGCTGTTTTTT | CASSQDSGTYTGELFF
TRBJ2-2 | TRBV19 | NA | TRBD2 | TGTGCCAGTAGTACTCTAGCGGGAGAAACCGGGGAGCTGTTTTTT | CASSTLAGETGELFF
TRBJ2-3 | TRBV16 | NA | TRBD2 | TGTGCCAGCAGCCAATCCGTTACTAGCGAGAGCACAGATACGCAGTATTTT | CASSQSVTSESTDTQYF
TRBJ2-1 | TRBV13 | NA | TRBD2 | TGTGCCAGCAGCTCCCGACTAGCGGGAGTACTTTACAATGAGCAGTTCTTC | CASSSRLAGVLYNEQFF
TRBJ1-2 | TRBV9 | NA | NA | TGTGCCAGCACGCGGGGAGTAGACTATGGCTACACCTTC | CASTRGVDYGYTF
TRBJ2-1 | TRBV11-2 | NA | TRBD2 | TGTGCCAGCAGCACAACTAGCGGGGGGCGATCCTACAATGAGCAGTTCTTC | CASSTTSGGRSYNEQFF
TRBJ2-2 | TRBV6-1 | NA | TRBD2 | TGTGCCAGCAGCGGGGGGGAGAGAGACACCGGGGAGCTGTTTTTT | CASSGGERDTGELFF
TRBJ2-7 | TRBV14 | NA | TRBD2 | TGTGCCAGCAGCCAAGATTCGGGACTAGCGGGAGACGAGCAGTACTTC | CASSQDSGLAGDEQYF
TRBJ2-7 | TRBV28 | NA | TRBD2 | TGTGCCAGCAGTTCTCCGGGACTAGGGTTCTACGAGCAGTACTTC | CASSSPGLGFYEQYF